This entry concerns a single TCR beta chain. The antigen is not known. This sample was included in a study of OX40 agonist ivuxolimab in advanced cancers. Looking at the study overall: There were three patients with partial responses, one having hepatocellular carcinoma and two cutaneous melanoma.

Study-wide points: Compared with others, partial responders at 0.1-3.0 mg/kg displayed clonal expansion among the lowest.

Measured with immunoSEQ multiplex PCR; TCRdb has only the in-frame clones, and not every one. This table holds around 53,000 clones, approximately 75% found once. The CDR3 length is 17 residues. V lost 5 bases and J 3 bases, leaving 22 bases between the germline ends. Germline V CDR1 and CDR2: SGHRS, YFSETQ. V usage is TRBV5-1 and J usage is TRBJ2-3; possible D gene TRBD2, 6 bases. The source of this sequence is an adult with an advanced solid tumor such as melanoma, head and neck, liver or kidney cancer. The specimen was CD4+ or CD8+ T cells sorted from blood, collected in a trial of the OX40 agonist ivuxolimab. The CDR3: CASSPGTGGFRTDTQYF. The CDR3 nucleotides read TGCGCCAGCAGTCCGGGGACTGGTGGGTTTAGGACAGATACGCAGTATTTT.